The subject of this entry is one T cell receptor beta chain. This sample is part of a study of identical twins. TCRdb called the 5' RACE reads again in MiXCR, with one record for every CDR3 protein. The top ten hold more than 6% of the sample, which has about 330,000 distinct CDR3 sequences, 9% to 15% seen once. This CDR3 comprises 15 residues. V lost 0 bases to trimming and J lost 5 bases, with 13 bases between them. The germline V gene has CDR1 SNHLY and CDR2 FYNNEI. This same sample was also part of a study on yellow fever vaccine responses in identical twins.

This clonotype originated in a young woman in good health. The chain has TRBV2 and TRBJ1-1; possibly TRBD1 for D (5 bases). The sequencing input was CD8+ T cells sorted from blood. CDR3 nucleotides: TGTGCCAGCAGTGAAGCGCTGGGGGTAGGAACTGAAGCTTTCTTT. It specifies CASSEALGVGTEAFF.